The 15 T cell receptor beta chains below were found in one sample sequenced in a study of siplizumab effects on memory and regulatory T cells. Generated by immunoSEQ multiplex PCR, the TCRdb table keeps only in-frame clones and is missing some. This sample carries roughly 120,000 clones, approximately 94% of them seen once, and the ten largest clones take around 1.5%. The sequenced material came from non-Treg CD4+ T cells sorted from blood. Receptors were obtained from a human donor in good health.

The chain combines TRBV14 with TRBJ2-5; D is perhaps TRBD1 or TRBD2 (5 bases each). This CDR3 spans 14 amino acids. CDR1 is SGHDN and CDR2 is FVKESK in the germline V gene. V lost 4 bases and J lost 3, with 12 bases in between. The CDR3 loop is CASSPRDGEETQYF. The CDR3 DNA reads TGTGCCAGCAGCCCACGGGACGGAGAAGAGACCCAGTACTTC.

The CDR3 DNA is TGTGCCAGTAGGGGAGAGGGCAACACTGAAGCTTTCTTT. Translation: CASRGEGNTEAFF. V is TRBV19 and J is TRBJ1-1, with D unresolved. V lost 6 bases and J 2 bases, leaving 10 bases between the germline ends. Per the germline V gene, CDR1 is LNHDA and CDR2 is SQIVND (reference sequence). The CDR3 loop spans 13 amino acids.

This sequence joins TRBV4-1 and TRBJ2-3; TRBD2 matches at 11 bases. After removal of 4 bases from V and 2 bases from J, the junction contained 11 bases not matched to a gene. The CDR3 loop spans 18 amino acids. CDR1 MGHRA and CDR2 YSYEKL come from the germline V gene. CDR3 region: CASSLRLAGLGVTDTQYF. CDR3 sequence (DNA): TGCGCCAGCAGCCTCCGACTAGCGGGGCTTGGGGTCACAGATACGCAGTATTTT.

The chain joins TRBV7-2 to TRBJ1-1; tentative D call: TRBD1 (5 bases). Germline loops: CDR1 SGHTA, CDR2 FQGNSA. The CDR3 extends over 13 amino acids. Trimming pared 2 bases from V and 10 bases from J, leaving 14 bases between. CDR3 sequence (DNA): TGTGCCAGCAGCTTAACGAGGGGCCGGGTAGCTTTCTTT. It specifies CASSLTRGRVAFF.

This clone was observed a single time. The V and J genes are TRBV18 and TRBJ1-1, with a weak D call TRBD1 (5 bases). CDR3 length equals 14 residues. With 5 bases removed from V and 6 bases from J, the gap between germline ends came to 16 bases. Germline CDR1 KGHSH, CDR2 LQKENI. CDR3 in amino acids: CASSSAGGTPEAFF. The DNA for the CDR3 is TGTGCCAGCTCAAGCGCGGGTGGGACCCCTGAAGCTTTCTTT.

The genes are TRBV7-6 and TRBJ2-1; D is possibly TRBD1 (6 bases). This CDR3 comprises 16 residues. The germline V gene encodes CDR1 SGHVS and CDR2 FNYEAQ. Trimming pared 4 bases from V and 0 bases from J, leaving 13 bases between. CDR3: CASSSDRISSYNEQFF. In DNA, the CDR3 is TGTGCCAGCAGCTCCGACAGGATAAGCTCCTACAATGAGCAGTTCTTC.

The V call is TRBV6-1, the J call TRBJ2-1; D perhaps matches TRBD1 (5 bases). With 2 bases removed from V and 2 bases from J, the gap between germline ends came to 13 bases. This CDR3 is 16 amino acids long. The germline V gene has CDR1 MNHNS and CDR2 SASEGT. The CDR3 sequence: CASSEYRQIPYNEQFF. CDR3 bases: TGTGCCAGCAGTGAATATCGACAGATACCCTACAATGAGCAGTTCTTC.

This chain links TRBV19 with TRBJ1-2, with no clear D. CDR3 length equals 15 residues. CDR1 is LNHDA, CDR2 SQIVND, per germline (reference sequence). Trimming removed 3 bases from V and 0 bases from J, with 11 bases in between. The CDR3 region has the DNA TGTGCCAGTAGTATGTACGGAGGGACTAACTATGGCTACACCTTC. Its protein product is CASSMYGGTNYGYTF.

The chain carries TRBV2 and TRBJ1-1; D is unresolved. V was pared by 8 bases and J by 4 bases, with 17 bases between. The V gene's germline CDR1 is SNHLY and CDR2 FYNNEI. CDR3 length: 14 amino acids. For the CDR3, the DNA is TGTGCCAGCCGTAAATATGGGGAGAGCACTGAAGCTTTCTTT. The encoded protein is CASRKYGESTEAFF.

J is TRBJ2-2 and V is TRBV6-5, with D possibly being TRBD1 (6 bases). The CDR3 length is 15 residues. Germline V gene data show CDR1 as MNHEY and CDR2 as SVGAGI. Trimming cost V 0 bases and J 1 base, with 6 bases left between them. The CDR3: CASSYSTGNTGELFF. DNA of the CDR3: TGTGCCAGCAGTTACTCGACAGGGAACACCGGGGAGCTGTTTTTT.

V is TRBV2 and J is TRBJ2-3, with D hard to call. Trimming removed 3 bases at V and 1 base at J, with 8 bases between. CDR1 SNHLY and CDR2 FYNNEI come from the germline V gene. The CDR3 covers 14 residues. In DNA, the CDR3 is TGTGCCAGCAGTGACCTAGGAGGCACAGATACGCAGTATTTT. Its translation is CASSDLGGTDTQYF.

The chain has TRBV30 and TRBJ1-1; D ambiguous. The CDR3 consists of 13 residues. Germline V CDR1 and CDR2: GTSNPN, SVGIG (reference sequence). Trimming pared 2 bases from V and 5 bases from J, leaving 12 bases between. The CDR3 nucleotides read TGTGCCTGGAGTCAGAATTCGGGGACTGAAGCTTTCTTT. Translation gives CAWSQNSGTEAFF.

This clone was picked up one time. The chain employs TRBV19 and TRBJ1-1; D unresolved. CDR1 is LNHDA and CDR2 is SQIVND in the germline V gene (reference sequence). The CDR3 extends over 12 amino acids. The germline V and J ends were trimmed by 3 bases and 3 bases, with 5 bases remaining between them. DNA for the CDR3: TGTGCCAGTAGTATGCCTTACACTGAAGCTTTCTTT. Translation: CASSMPYTEAFF.

On this clone itself: The same CDR3 also results from other DNA sequences found in this sample. The V and J genes are TRBV11-2 and TRBJ2-7; 7 positions match TRBD2. The V segment lost 0 bases and the J segment 1 base; nucleotides outside the gene matches: 6. Germline values: CDR1 SGHAT, CDR2 FQNNGV. The CDR3 sequence is 16 residues long. The CDR3 is CASSLERLAGSYEQYF. The CDR3 DNA reads TGTGCCAGCAGCTTAGAACGATTAGCGGGTTCCTACGAGCAGTACTTC.

V gene TRBV11-2 combines with J gene TRBJ2-1; tentatively, D is TRBD1 (5 bases). The CDR3 totals 17 residues. Germline lookup yields CDR1 SGHAT and CDR2 FQNNGV. Trimming cost V 4 bases and J 0 bases, with 16 bases left between them. DNA for the CDR3: TGTGCCAGCAGCTCCGGACAACTACTGAGCTCCTACAATGAGCAGTTCTTC. Translated, it gives CASSSGQLLSSYNEQFF. Full variable domain (missing parts from reference TRBV11-2 and TRBJ2-1): EAGVAQSPRYKIIEKRQSVAFWCNPISGHATLYWYQQILGQGPKLLIQFQNNGVVDDSQLPKDRFSAERLKGVDSTLKIQPAKLEDSAVYLCASSSGQLLSSYNEQFFGPGTRLTVL.